This T cell receptor (beta chain) was recorded in a study of cytomegalovirus exposure and HLA in healthy donors. In the PCR, 60 Vbeta and 13 Jbeta primers were used. Clones were read by immunoSEQ multiplex PCR, and TCRdb kept only the in-frame ones, dropping some. The sample has about 140,000 clones; approximately 80% are singletons. The CDR3 is made up of 15 amino acids. Germline-derived CDR1 and CDR2 are MDHEN and SYDVKM. V shed 3 bases, J shed 5 bases, and the junction held 8 bases outside the gene matches. In its sample, this clone was seen a few times. The antigen is undetermined. Whole-study findings and limits: According to a later analysis, donors in an Asian-associated ancestry cluster reportedly had fewer N-insertions than the roughly 670-donor mean.

This receptor was obtained from a man aged 25 to 40 in good health and CMV-seronegative. Sequences were obtained from PBMCs. The chain couples TRBV28 to TRBJ2-7, with TRBD1 identical over 9 bases. The CDR3 sequence is CASSFPTGTGNEQYF. The CDR3 coding sequence is TGTGCCAGCAGTTTCCCAACCGGGACAGGGAACGAGCAGTACTTC.